This T cell receptor beta chain originates from a study of control samples from healthy donors and cancer patients. V lost 6 bases, J lost 6 bases, and 5 bases lay in between. CDR3 length: 10 amino acids. Germline V gives CDR1 SNHLY, CDR2 FYNNEI. Data came from immunoSEQ multiplex PCR; TCRdb stores just in-frame clones and leaves some out. The sample records around 120,000 clones, approximately 88% being singletons. The origin of this receptor is a man aged 35 to 55 in good health. Sequencing input: blood. The V gene is TRBV2, the J gene TRBJ1-1; the D is unclear. In nucleotides, the CDR3 is TGTGCCAGCAGGGGGTCTGAAGCTTTCTTT. It is translated as CASRGSEAFF. Full variable domain (missing parts from reference TRBV2 and TRBJ1-1): EPEVTQTPSHQVTQMGQEVILRCVPISNHLYFYWYRQILGQKVEFLVSFYNNEISEKSEIFDDQFSVERPDGSNFTLKIRSTKLEDSAMYFCASRGSEAFFGQGTRLTVV.